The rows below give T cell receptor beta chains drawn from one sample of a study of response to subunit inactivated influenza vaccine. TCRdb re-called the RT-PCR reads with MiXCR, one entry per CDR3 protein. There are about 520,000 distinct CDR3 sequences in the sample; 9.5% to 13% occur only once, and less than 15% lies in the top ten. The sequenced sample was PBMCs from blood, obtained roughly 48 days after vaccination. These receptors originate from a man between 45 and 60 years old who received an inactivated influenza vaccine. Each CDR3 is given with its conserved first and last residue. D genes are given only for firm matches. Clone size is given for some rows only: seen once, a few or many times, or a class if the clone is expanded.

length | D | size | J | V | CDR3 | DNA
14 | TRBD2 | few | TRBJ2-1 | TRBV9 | CASSAEGAGNEQFF | TGTGCCAGCAGCGCAGAGGGAGCGGGGAATGAGCAGTTCTTC
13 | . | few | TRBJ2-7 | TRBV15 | CATSIRDGYEQYF | TGTGCCACCAGCATCCGGGACGGTTACGAGCAGTACTTC
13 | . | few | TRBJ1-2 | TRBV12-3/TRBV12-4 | CATRPRGFGGYTF | TGTGCCACCCGACCTCGGGGTTTTGGTGGCTACACCTTC
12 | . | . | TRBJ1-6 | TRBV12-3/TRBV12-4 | CASSSPDSPLHF | TGTGCCAGCAGTTCCCCTGATTCACCCCTCCACTTT
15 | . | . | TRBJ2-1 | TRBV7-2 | CASSWMGGLYNEQFF | TGTGCCAGCAGCTGGATGGGGGGGCTTTACAATGAGCAGTTCTTC
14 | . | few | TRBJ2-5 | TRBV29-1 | CSVAGWGPEETQYF | TGCAGCGTTGCGGGGTGGGGCCCTGAAGAGACCCAGTACTTC
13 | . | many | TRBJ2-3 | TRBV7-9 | CASSLAQTDTQYF | TGTGCCAGCAGCTTAGCGCAGACAGATACGCAGTATTTT
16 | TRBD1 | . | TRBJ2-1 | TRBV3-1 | CASSQDMGRAGGEQFF | TGTGCCAGCAGCCAAGATATGGGCAGGGCAGGGGGAGAGCAGTTCTTC
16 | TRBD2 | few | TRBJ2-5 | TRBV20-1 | CSARSGLAGGKETQYF | TGCAGTGCTAGGAGCGGACTAGCGGGGGGAAAAGAGACCCAGTACTTC
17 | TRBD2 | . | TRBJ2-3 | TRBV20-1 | CSAREKVAGWNTDTQYF | TGCAGTGCTAGAGAGAAGGTAGCGGGGTGGAACACAGATACGCAGTATTTT
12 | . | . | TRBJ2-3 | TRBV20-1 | CSARGSTYTQYF | TGCAGTGCTAGGGGTTCGACATATACGCAGTATTTT
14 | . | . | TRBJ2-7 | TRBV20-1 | CSASPPGRGYEQYF | TGCAGTGCTTCCCCCCCGGGGAGAGGTTACGAGCAGTACTTC
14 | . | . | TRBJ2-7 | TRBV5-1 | CASSSQGGTYEQYF | TGCGCCAGCAGCTCGCAGGGGGGAACCTACGAGCAGTACTTC
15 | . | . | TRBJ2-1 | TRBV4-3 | CASSQSSTRRDEQFF | TGCGCCAGCAGCCAATCGAGTACCCGCCGGGATGAGCAGTTCTTC
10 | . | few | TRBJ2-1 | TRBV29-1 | CSGGFDEQFF | TGCAGCGGGGGTTTCGATGAGCAGTTCTTC